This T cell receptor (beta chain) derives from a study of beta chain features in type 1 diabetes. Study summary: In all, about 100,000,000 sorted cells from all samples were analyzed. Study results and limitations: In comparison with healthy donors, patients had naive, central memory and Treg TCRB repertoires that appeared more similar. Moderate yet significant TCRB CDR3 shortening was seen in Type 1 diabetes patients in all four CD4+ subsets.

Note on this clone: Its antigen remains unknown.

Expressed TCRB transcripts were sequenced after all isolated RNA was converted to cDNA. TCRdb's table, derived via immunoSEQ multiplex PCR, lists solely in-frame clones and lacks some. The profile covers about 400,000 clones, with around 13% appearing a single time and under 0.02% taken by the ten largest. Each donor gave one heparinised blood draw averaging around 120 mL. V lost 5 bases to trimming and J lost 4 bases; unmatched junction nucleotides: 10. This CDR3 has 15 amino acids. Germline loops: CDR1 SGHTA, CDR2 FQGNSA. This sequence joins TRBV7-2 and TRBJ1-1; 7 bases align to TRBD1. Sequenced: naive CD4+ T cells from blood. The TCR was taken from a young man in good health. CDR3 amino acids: CASSGGLSGGTEAFF. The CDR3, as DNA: TGTGCCAGCAGCGGAGGACTTTCAGGGGGCACTGAAGCTTTCTTT.